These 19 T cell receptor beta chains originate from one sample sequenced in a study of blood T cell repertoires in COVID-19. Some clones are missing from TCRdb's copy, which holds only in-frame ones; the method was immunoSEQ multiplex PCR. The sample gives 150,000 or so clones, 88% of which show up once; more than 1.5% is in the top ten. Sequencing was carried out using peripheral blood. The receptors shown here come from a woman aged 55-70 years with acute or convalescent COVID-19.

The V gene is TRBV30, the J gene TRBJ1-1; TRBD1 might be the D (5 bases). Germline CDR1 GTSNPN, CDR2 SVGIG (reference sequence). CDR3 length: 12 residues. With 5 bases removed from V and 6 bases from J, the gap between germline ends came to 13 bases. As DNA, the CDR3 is TGTGCCTGGTCGTTGGGAGGGGCTGAAGCTTTCTTT. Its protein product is CAWSLGGAEAFF.

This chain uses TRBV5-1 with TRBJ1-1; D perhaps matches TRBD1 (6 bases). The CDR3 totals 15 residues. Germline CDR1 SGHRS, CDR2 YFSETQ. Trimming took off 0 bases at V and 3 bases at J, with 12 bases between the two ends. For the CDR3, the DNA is TGCGCCAGCAGCTTGGTACAGGGCTGGGACACTGAAGCTTTCTTT. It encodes CASSLVQGWDTEAFF. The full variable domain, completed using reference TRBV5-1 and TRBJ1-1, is KAGVTQTPRYLIKTRGQQVTLSCSPISGHRSVSWYQQTPGQGLQFLFEYFSETQRNKGNFPGRFSGRQFSNSRSEMNVSTLELGDSALYLCASSLVQGWDTEAFFGQGTRLTVV.

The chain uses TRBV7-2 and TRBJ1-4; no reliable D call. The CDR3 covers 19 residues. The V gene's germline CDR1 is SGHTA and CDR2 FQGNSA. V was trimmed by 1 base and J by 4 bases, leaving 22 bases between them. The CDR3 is CASSLVRGKRGSGNEKLFF. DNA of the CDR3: TGTGCCAGCAGCTTAGTCCGGGGAAAGAGAGGGTCAGGTAATGAAAAACTGTTTTTT.

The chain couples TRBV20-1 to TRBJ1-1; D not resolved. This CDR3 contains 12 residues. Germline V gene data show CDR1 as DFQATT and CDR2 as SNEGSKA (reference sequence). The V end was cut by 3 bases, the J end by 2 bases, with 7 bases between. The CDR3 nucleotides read TGCAGTGCTAGTTACAGAAACACTGAAGCTTTCTTT. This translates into CSASYRNTEAFF.

The CDR3 region has the DNA TGTGCCATCAGTTTCACTACGGACAGGGGTGATACCGGGGAGCTGTTTTTT. Translated: CAISFTTDRGDTGELFF. V usage is TRBV10-3 and J usage is TRBJ2-2; 9 nucleotides match TRBD1. J gave up 5 bases and V 5 bases, and 12 bases lay outside the gene matches. CDR1 is ENHRY and CDR2 is SYGVKD in the germline V gene. The CDR3 runs to 17 residues.

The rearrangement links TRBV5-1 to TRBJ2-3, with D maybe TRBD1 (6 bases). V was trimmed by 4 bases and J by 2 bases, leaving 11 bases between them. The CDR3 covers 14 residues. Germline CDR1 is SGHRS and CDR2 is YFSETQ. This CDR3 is CASSHRVYTDTQYF. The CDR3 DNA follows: TGCGCCAGCAGCCACAGGGTTTACACAGATACGCAGTATTTT.

The CDR3: CASSIRDRPHNEQFF. CDR3 nucleotides: TGTGCCAGTAGTATCCGTGACAGGCCCCACAATGAGCAGTTCTTC. The V gene is TRBV19, the J gene TRBJ2-1; D is possibly TRBD1 (6 bases). The CDR3 extends over 15 amino acids. Trimming removed 3 bases at V and 5 bases at J, with 14 bases between. Germline CDR1 LNHDA, CDR2 SQIVND (reference sequence). Supplemented by reference TRBV19 and TRBJ2-1, the full variable domain reads DGGITQSPKYLFRKEGQNVTLSCEQNLNHDAMYWYRQDPGQGLRLIYYSQIVNDFQKGDIAEGYSVSREKKESFPLTVTSAQKNPTAFYLCASSIRDRPHNEQFFGPGTRLTVL.

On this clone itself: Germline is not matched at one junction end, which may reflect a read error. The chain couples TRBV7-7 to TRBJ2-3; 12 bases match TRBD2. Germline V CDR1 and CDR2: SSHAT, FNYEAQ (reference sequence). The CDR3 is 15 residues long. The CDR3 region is CASSFTTSGGDTQYF. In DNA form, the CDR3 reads TGTGCTAGCAGCTTTACGACTAGCGGGGGAGATACGCAGTATTTT.

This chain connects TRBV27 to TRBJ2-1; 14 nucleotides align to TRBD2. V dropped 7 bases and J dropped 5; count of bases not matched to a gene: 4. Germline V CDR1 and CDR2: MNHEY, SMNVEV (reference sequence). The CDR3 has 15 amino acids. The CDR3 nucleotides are TGTGCCAGCAACCGACTAGCGGGGGGGCACAATGAGCAGTTCTTC. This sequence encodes CASNRLAGGHNEQFF.

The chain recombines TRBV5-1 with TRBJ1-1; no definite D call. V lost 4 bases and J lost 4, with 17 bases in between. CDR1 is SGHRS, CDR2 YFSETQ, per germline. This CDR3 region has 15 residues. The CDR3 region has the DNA TGCGCCAGCAGCCTTACCGGGGATTGGGGCACTGAAGCTTTCTTT. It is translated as CASSLTGDWGTEAFF.

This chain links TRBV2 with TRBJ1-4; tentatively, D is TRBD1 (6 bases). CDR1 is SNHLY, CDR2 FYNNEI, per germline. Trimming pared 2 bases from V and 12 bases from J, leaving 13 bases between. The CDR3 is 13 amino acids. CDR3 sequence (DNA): TGTGCCAGCAGTGAAATCCGGACAGAGGAACTGTTTTTT. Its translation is CASSEIRTEELFF.

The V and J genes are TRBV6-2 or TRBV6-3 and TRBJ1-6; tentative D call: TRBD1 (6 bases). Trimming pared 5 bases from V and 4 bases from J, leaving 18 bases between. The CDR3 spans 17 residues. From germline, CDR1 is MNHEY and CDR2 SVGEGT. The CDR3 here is CASSVRTASAYNSPLHF. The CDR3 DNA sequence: TGTGCCAGCAGTGTAAGGACAGCTTCAGCTTATAATTCACCCCTCCACTTT.

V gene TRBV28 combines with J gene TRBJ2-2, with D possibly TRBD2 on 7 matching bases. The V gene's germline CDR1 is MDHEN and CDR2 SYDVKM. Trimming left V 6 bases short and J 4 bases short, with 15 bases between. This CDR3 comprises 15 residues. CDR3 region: CASREGGGATGELFF. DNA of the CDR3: TGTGCCAGCAGGGAAGGGGGGGGCGCCACCGGGGAGCTGTTTTTT.

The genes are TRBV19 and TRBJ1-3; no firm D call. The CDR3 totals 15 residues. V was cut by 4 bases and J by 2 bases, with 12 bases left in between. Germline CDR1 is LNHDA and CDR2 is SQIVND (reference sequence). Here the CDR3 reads CASSTQDQAGNTIYF. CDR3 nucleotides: TGTGCCAGTAGTACCCAGGATCAAGCTGGAAACACCATATATTTT. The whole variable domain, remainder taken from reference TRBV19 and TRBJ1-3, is DGGITQSPKYLFRKEGQNVTLSCEQNLNHDAMYWYRQDPGQGLRLIYYSQIVNDFQKGDIAEGYSVSREKKESFPLTVTSAQKNPTAFYLCASSTQDQAGNTIYFGEGSWLTVV.

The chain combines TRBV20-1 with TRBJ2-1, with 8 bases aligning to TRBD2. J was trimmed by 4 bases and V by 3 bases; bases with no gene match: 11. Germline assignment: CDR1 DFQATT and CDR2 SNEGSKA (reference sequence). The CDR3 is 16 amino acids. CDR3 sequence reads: CSASGSGGPFYNEQFF. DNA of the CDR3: TGCAGTGCTAGTGGTTCGGGGGGGCCGTTTTACAATGAGCAGTTCTTC.

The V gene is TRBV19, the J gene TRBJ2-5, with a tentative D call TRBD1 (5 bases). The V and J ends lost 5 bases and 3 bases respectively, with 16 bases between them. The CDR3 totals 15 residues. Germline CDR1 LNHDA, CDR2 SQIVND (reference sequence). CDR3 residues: CASSAEIGREETQYF. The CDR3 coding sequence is TGTGCCAGTAGTGCCGAAATCGGCAGGGAAGAGACCCAGTACTTC.

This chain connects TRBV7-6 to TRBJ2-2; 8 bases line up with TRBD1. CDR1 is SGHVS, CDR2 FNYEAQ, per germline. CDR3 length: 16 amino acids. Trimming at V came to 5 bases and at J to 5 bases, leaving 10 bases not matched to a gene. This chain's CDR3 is CASSPRTGPQTGELFF. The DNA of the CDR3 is TGTGCCAGCAGCCCTAGGACAGGGCCTCAGACCGGGGAGCTGTTTTTT.

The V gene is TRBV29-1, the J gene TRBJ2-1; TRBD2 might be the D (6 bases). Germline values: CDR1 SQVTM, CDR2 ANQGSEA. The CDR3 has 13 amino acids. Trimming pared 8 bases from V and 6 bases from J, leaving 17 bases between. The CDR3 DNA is TGCAGCTGGAATGCGGGGTATCTCAATGAGCAGTTCTTC. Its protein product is CSWNAGYLNEQFF.

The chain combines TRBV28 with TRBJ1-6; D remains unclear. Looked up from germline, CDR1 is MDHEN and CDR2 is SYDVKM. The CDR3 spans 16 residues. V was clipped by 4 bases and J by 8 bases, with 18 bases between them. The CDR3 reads CASSSPEGTGYSPLHF. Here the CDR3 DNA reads TGTGCCAGCAGTTCCCCCGAAGGAACGGGGTATTCACCCCTCCACTTT.